This passage covers 31 T cell receptor beta chains from one sample sequenced in a study of T-cell reconstitution after alpha-beta-depleted transplantation in children. Construction of the TCRbeta library involved unique molecular identifiers. In TCRdb, the PCR reads were re-called with MiXCR into one record per CDR3 protein. The profile shows 700,000 to 950,000 distinct CDR3 sequences, 15% to 20% of them singletons. This specimen consisted of PBMCs, mostly from graft donor cells, obtained 360 days after TCRalphabeta/CD19-depleted stem cell transplant. Receptors were obtained from a male patient younger than 18 who had a stem cell transplant for acute lymphoblastic leukemia, so the T cells may come from the graft donor.

The chain is built from TRBV20-1 and TRBJ2-7; D is ambiguous. The CDR3 covers 16 residues. The ends were cut back, 0 bases at V and 0 bases at J, with 15 bases in the middle. The germline V gene has CDR1 DFQATT and CDR2 SNEGSKA (reference sequence). CDR3: CSARDSKGLSSYEQYF. Here the CDR3 DNA reads TGCAGTGCTAGAGATAGCAAAGGTCTCAGCTCCTACGAGCAGTACTTC.

This sequence joins TRBV5-1 and TRBJ2-1; D might be TRBD1 (6 bases). Trimming removed 1 base at V and 4 bases at J, with 12 bases between. The CDR3 extends over 15 amino acids. CDR1 and CDR2 from the germline V gene are SGHRS and YFSETQ. CDR3 nucleotide sequence: TGCGCCAGCAGCTTGCAACAGGGTACTTACAATGAGCAGTTCTTC. Its protein is CASSLQQGTYNEQFF.

This clonotype was observed a handful of times. The chain is built from TRBV5-1 and TRBJ2-2, with 8 bases matching TRBD2. Germline values: CDR1 SGHRS, CDR2 YFSETQ. V lost 7 bases to trimming and J lost 6 bases; unmatched junction nucleotides: 11. CDR3 size: 15 residues. The CDR3 sequence: CASVAAASGSGELFF. The CDR3 region has the DNA TGCGCCAGCGTTGCGGCCGCTAGCGGGTCCGGGGAGCTGTTTTTT.

This rearrangement joins TRBV12-3 or TRBV12-4 to TRBJ2-7, with TRBD1 matching over 8 bases. This CDR3 comprises 15 residues. V trimming: 3 bases; J trimming: 2 bases; junction bases outside the gene matches: 6. CDR3 protein: CASSFVTGGTYEQYF. The CDR3 region has the DNA TGTGCCAGCAGTTTCGTTACAGGGGGTACCTACGAGCAGTACTTC.

This clonotype was seen a few times. V and J are TRBV10-3 and TRBJ1-1; D is ambiguous. Germline CDR1 is ENHRY and CDR2 is SYGVKD. The CDR3 spans 14 residues. Trimming stripped 6 bases from V and 0 bases from J, with 11 bases between. CDR3 sequence: CAIRTLHMNTEAFF. In nucleotides, the CDR3 is TGTGCCATCAGAACTCTCCACATGAACACTGAAGCTTTCTTT.

With regard to this clonotype: The conserved closing phenylalanine or tryptophan is absent in this CDR3, likely reflecting a read error. The CDR3 coding sequence is TGCGCCAGCAGCTTGTCCGGGACACCCCTTATAAGCGAGACCCAGTACTCC. Encoded protein: CASSLSGTPLISETQYS. The chain is built from TRBV5-1 and TRBJ2-5; weak D call: TRBD1 (6 bases). Germline assignment: CDR1 SGHRS and CDR2 YFSETQ. The CDR3 is made up of 17 amino acids. Between the trimmed V and J ends, which lost 1 base and 5 bases, there was a span of 21 bases.

At least ten counts were recorded for this clonotype. This chain uses TRBV7-3 with TRBJ2-3, with TRBD2 identical over 8 bases. Germline V gene data show CDR1 as SGHTA and CDR2 as FQGTGA. The CDR3 loop spans 16 amino acids. Trimming took 0 bases from V and 2 from J; bases not matched to a gene: 4. The CDR3 DNA is TGTGCCAGCAGCTTAACTAGCGGGAAGCCCACAGATACGCAGTATTTT. Its protein product is CASSLTSGKPTDTQYF.

V gene TRBV7-9 combines with J gene TRBJ2-5, with a possible D match to TRBD1 (5 bases). The CDR3 has 14 amino acids. Germline values: CDR1 SEHNR, CDR2 FQNEAQ (reference sequence). V was clipped by 2 bases and J by 5 bases, with 12 bases between them. The CDR3 loop is CASSLTQGRETQYF. In DNA, the CDR3 is TGTGCCAGCAGCTTAACCCAGGGCCGTGAGACCCAGTACTTC.

The gene calls are TRBV3-1 and TRBJ2-7; 9 bases are shared with TRBD1. The germline V gene has CDR1 LGHDT and CDR2 YNNKEL (reference sequence). V lost 0 bases, J lost 2 bases, and 8 bases stayed unmatched. CDR3 length: 17 amino acids. The CDR3 protein is CASSQDMGTGLTYEQYF. In DNA, the CDR3 is TGTGCCAGCAGCCAAGATATGGGGACAGGGCTTACCTACGAGCAGTACTTC.

The V call is TRBV2, the J call TRBJ2-6, with D hard to call. V was trimmed by 2 bases and J by 4 bases, leaving 9 bases between them. In germline, CDR1 is SNHLY, CDR2 FYNNEI. This CDR3 region has 15 residues. CDR3 amino acids: CASSEYPVGANVLTF. CDR3 sequence (DNA): TGTGCCAGCAGTGAATATCCGGTCGGGGCCAACGTCCTGACTTTC.

This clonotype was counted at least ten times. The V and J genes are TRBV20-1 and TRBJ2-5; 7 nucleotides match TRBD1. Germline V gives CDR1 DFQATT, CDR2 SNEGSKA (reference sequence). After removal of 4 bases from V and 5 bases from J, the junction contained 13 bases not matched to a gene. CDR3 size: 15 residues. The CDR3 loop is CSANPARQGGETQYF. In DNA form, the CDR3 reads TGCAGTGCTAACCCTGCCCGACAGGGTGGTGAGACCCAGTACTTC.

J is TRBJ1-1 and V is TRBV11-3; 7 bases align to TRBD1. V shed 1 base and J 3 bases; nucleotides not matched to a gene: 8. Per the germline V gene, CDR1 is SGHNT and CDR2 is YENEEA. CDR3 length: 16 residues. The CDR3 sequence: CASSLGGAGGYTEAFF. In nucleotides, the CDR3 is TGTGCCAGCAGCTTAGGGGGCGCAGGGGGATACACTGAAGCTTTCTTT.

The V and J genes are TRBV6-5 and TRBJ2-3; TRBD2 is a possible D gene (5 bases). The CDR3 length is 12 residues. Germline CDR1 is MNHEY and CDR2 is SVGAGI. With 2 bases removed from V and 6 bases from J, the gap between germline ends came to 6 bases. The CDR3 region is CASSYDYDTQYF. The CDR3 nucleotides are TGTGCCAGCAGTTACGACTACGATACGCAGTATTTT.

The chain joins TRBV24-1 to TRBJ2-3; D ambiguous. Germline V gene sequence: CDR1 KGHDR, CDR2 SFDVKD. Trimming shortened V by 3 bases and J by 1 base, and 13 bases separated the two germline ends. The length of the CDR3 is 16 residues. The CDR3 is CATSDRRVSGTDTQYF. The CDR3 DNA is TGTGCCACCAGTGATCGTCGGGTGAGTGGCACAGATACGCAGTATTTT.

This clonotype has only a few counts. The chain is built from TRBV5-1 and TRBJ2-3; unclear D gene. Germline V lookup: CDR1 SGHRS, CDR2 YFSETQ. The CDR3 covers 13 residues. Trimming removed 5 bases from V and 6 bases from J, with 13 bases in between. This CDR3 is CASRRGPGDTQYF. The CDR3 bases are TGCGCCAGCAGACGCGGTCCTGGCGATACGCAGTATTTT.

This clonotype was counted between two and nine times. The V and J genes are TRBV3-1 and TRBJ2-2; D gene uncertain. Trimming cost V 0 bases and J 1 base, with 6 bases left between them. The CDR3 runs to 15 residues. Germline V gene sequence: CDR1 LGHDT, CDR2 YNNKEL (reference sequence). The CDR3 region has the DNA TGTGCCAGCAGCCAAGAGTACCGGAACACCGGGGAGCTGTTTTTT. This translates into CASSQEYRNTGELFF.

V gene TRBV7-3 combines with J gene TRBJ2-1; 7 bases are a match to TRBD2. The CDR3 is 14 residues long. The germline gives CDR1 SGHTA, CDR2 FQGTGA. V lost 2 bases, J lost 10 bases, and 8 bases stayed unmatched. The DNA for the CDR3 is TGTGCCAGCAGCTTACTAGCGGAGGCCCACGAGCAGTTCTTC. It translates to CASSLLAEAHEQFF.

The table lists this clonotype with a few counts. The chain links TRBV10-3 to TRBJ1-1; D not certain. The CDR3 is 12 residues long. Germline loops: CDR1 ENHRY, CDR2 SYGVKD. Trimming took off 1 base at V and 7 bases at J, with 7 bases between the two ends. In DNA form, the CDR3 reads TGTGCCATCAGTGAGTATCCGGGTGAAGCTTTCTTT. Amino acids: CAISEYPGEAFF.

This clonotype was counted many times. The genes are TRBV11-2 and TRBJ1-1; D possibly corresponds to TRBD1 (5 bases). CDR1 is SGHAT and CDR2 is FQNNGV in the germline V gene. V was shortened by 0 bases and J by 4 bases, with 12 bases between the two germline ends. This CDR3 has 15 amino acids. CDR3 loop: CASSLEGRASTEAFF. In nucleotides, the CDR3 is TGTGCCAGCAGCTTAGAGGGCAGGGCGAGCACTGAAGCTTTCTTT. The entire variable domain, with the rest obtained from reference TRBV11-2 and TRBJ1-1, is as follows: EAGVAQSPRYKIIEKRQSVAFWCNPISGHATLYWYQQILGQGPKLLIQFQNNGVVDDSQLPKDRFSAERLKGVDSTLKIQPAKLEDSAVYLCASSLEGRASTEAFFGQGTRLTVV.

The CDR3 DNA sequence: TGTGCCAGCAACCACAGGCCGCCCCCTAGCAATCAGCCCCAGCATTTT. It is translated as CASNHRPPPSNQPQHF. The chain recombines TRBV5-5 with TRBJ1-5, with D tentatively TRBD1 (5 bases). Germline assignment: CDR1 SGHKS and CDR2 YYEKEE (reference sequence). V lost 6 bases and J 0 bases, leaving 16 bases between the germline ends. The CDR3 has 16 amino acids. The entire variable domain, with the rest obtained from reference TRBV5-5 and TRBJ1-5, is as follows: DAGVTQSPTHLIKTRGQQVTLRCSPISGHKSVSWYQQVLGQGPQFIFQYYEKEERGRGNFPDRFSARQFPNYSSELNVNALLLGDSALYLCASNHRPPPSNQPQHFGDGTRLSIL.

The V gene is TRBV4-2, the J gene TRBJ2-7; perhaps TRBD1 as D (5 bases). From germline, CDR1 is LGHNA and CDR2 YNFKEQ. The CDR3 runs 15 residues. V dropped 1 base and J dropped 6 bases, with 16 bases sitting between them. CDR3 nucleotides: TGTGCCAGCAGCCAAGTGGACAAATCCGCTTCCGAGCAGTACTTC. This sequence encodes CASSQVDKSASEQYF.

The gene calls are TRBV20-1 and TRBJ2-5; D remains unclear. Looked up from germline, CDR1 is DFQATT and CDR2 is SNEGSKA (reference sequence). The CDR3 runs to 13 residues. Trimming pared 1 base from V and 0 bases from J, leaving 6 bases between. The CDR3 protein is CSARVPYQETQYF. In nucleotides, the CDR3 is TGCAGTGCTAGAGTTCCGTACCAAGAGACCCAGTACTTC.

This chain joins TRBV7-2 and TRBJ1-4, with D perhaps matching TRBD1 (5 bases). V lost 5 bases and J 7 bases, leaving 17 bases between the germline ends. In germline, CDR1 is SGHTA, CDR2 FQGNSA. The CDR3 length is 15 residues. The CDR3 sequence is CASSNQGLKGEKLFF. The CDR3 DNA reads as TGTGCCAGCAGCAACCAGGGCCTGAAGGGTGAAAAACTGTTTTTT.

This clonotype came up a few times. The chain uses TRBV10-3 and TRBJ1-1; D unresolved. Germline CDR1 reads ENHRY; CDR2 reads SYGVKD. CDR3 length: 15 residues. Trimming removed 7 bases from V and 1 base from J, with 16 bases in between. CDR3 in DNA: TGTGCCATCACGCCGTCGGCCCGGGGGAACACTGAAGCTTTCTTT. This sequence encodes CAITPSARGNTEAFF.

The table lists this clonotype with many counts. This chain joins TRBV6-1 and TRBJ2-3; 13 bases fit TRBD2. CDR1 is MNHNS and CDR2 is SASEGT in the germline V gene. The CDR3 is 18 amino acids. The trim removed 6 bases at V and 2 bases at J, leaving 11 bases unmatched. CDR3 DNA sequence: TGTGCCAGCAGCCAACTAGCGGGAGGGTCCTATAACACAGATACGCAGTATTTT. Amino acids: CASSQLAGGSYNTDTQYF.

This clonotype has just a few counts. This chain connects TRBV7-3 to TRBJ1-6; D is perhaps TRBD1 (5 bases). Trimming pared 2 bases from V and 13 bases from J, leaving 12 bases between. CDR1 and CDR2 from the germline V gene are SGHTA and FQGTGA. The CDR3 runs to 13 residues. The CDR3 coding sequence is TGTGCCAGCAGCTTAGGGGAGGGGTTCCCCCTCCACTTT. Protein product: CASSLGEGFPLHF.

This clonotype was counted many times. This chain uses TRBV12-3 or TRBV12-4 with TRBJ2-7; TRBD1 matches 9 bases. Unmatched junction bases numbered 5, after V lost 5 bases and J lost 3 bases. This CDR3 has 14 amino acids. The CDR3 region has the DNA TGTGCCAGCAGTCCGGGACAGGGCAACTACGAGCAGTACTTC. Translating gives CASSPGQGNYEQYF.

The gene calls are TRBV27 and TRBJ2-2, with TRBD1 matching over 7 bases. Unmatched junction bases numbered 6, after V lost 2 bases and J lost 3 bases. This CDR3 spans 16 amino acids. Germline CDR1 and CDR2: MNHEY and SMNVEV (reference sequence). CDR3 in amino acids: CASSLAAGTDTGELFF. CDR3 in DNA: TGTGCCAGCAGTTTAGCAGCCGGGACAGACACCGGGGAGCTGTTTTTT.

The gene calls are TRBV9 and TRBJ2-1, with D possibly TRBD1 on 6 matching bases. This CDR3 contains 16 residues. Trimming stripped 2 bases from V and 4 bases from J, with 16 bases between. The germline V gene encodes CDR1 SGDLS and CDR2 YYNGEE. This CDR3 is CASSVAPGAQYNEQFF. In nucleotides, the CDR3 is TGTGCCAGCAGCGTGGCCCCAGGGGCGCAATACAATGAGCAGTTCTTC.

Only a few counts were recorded for this clonotype. The genes are TRBV23-1 and TRBJ2-7, with TRBD2 identical over 8 bases. Being an ORF, TRBV23-1 has a function that is uncertain. This CDR3 comprises 18 residues. J lost 2 bases, V lost 3 bases, and 15 bases had no gene match. The CDR3 here is CASSQASGFMFIAYEQYF. CDR3 sequence (DNA): TGCGCCAGCAGTCAGGCTAGCGGGTTTATGTTTATAGCCTACGAGCAGTACTTC.

The rearrangement uses TRBV7-4 and TRBJ2-1; perhaps TRBD1 as D (5 bases). The germline V gene has CDR1 SGHVT and CDR2 SQSDAQ. Between the trimmed V and J ends, which lost 7 bases and 13 bases, there was a span of 17 bases. This CDR3 comprises 12 residues. This CDR3 reads CASTPMAQGQFF. The DNA of the CDR3 is TGTGCCAGCACCCCGATGGCGCAGGGTCAGTTCTTC.